This passage covers 19 T cell receptor beta chains from one sample sequenced in a study of spatial heterogeneity in lung cancer. One entry per CDR3 protein, called by TCRdb with MiXCR from the 5' RACE reads. Of some 40,000 distinct CDR3 sequences in the sample, around 3.1% were seen once. Time point given: sample taken at primary tumor resection. Here the sequenced sample was normal lung tissue next to the tumor, taken at surgery. Source of these receptors: a male donor with early-stage non-small cell lung cancer.

The table lists this clonotype with many counts. The chain employs TRBV27 and TRBJ2-7, with 9 positions matching TRBD2. The CDR3 has 15 residues. J was trimmed by 5 bases and V by 6 bases; bases with no gene match: 11. Germline CDR1 is MNHEY and CDR2 is SMNVEV (reference sequence). CDR3 region: CASSLRTSERDEQYF. The CDR3 nucleotides are TGTGCCAGCAGCCTAAGGACTAGCGAGAGAGACGAGCAGTACTTC.

This clonotype was detected many times. The chain couples TRBV2 to TRBJ2-2; D not resolved. V was trimmed by 2 bases and J by 4 bases, leaving 8 bases between them. Germline CDR1 SNHLY, CDR2 FYNNEI. The CDR3 length is 14 residues. In DNA form, the CDR3 reads TGTGCCAGCAGTGAAAAGTTGGGCACCGGGGAGCTGTTTTTT. Amino acids: CASSEKLGTGELFF.

This clonotype was seen more than once but under ten times. Here the CDR3 reads CATTPSGSSTDTQYF. CDR3 DNA: TGTGCCACCACACCTAGCGGGAGTAGCACAGATACGCAGTATTTT. V is TRBV24-1 and J is TRBJ2-3; 10 positions match TRBD2. This CDR3 region has 15 residues. Germline-derived CDR1 and CDR2 are KGHDR and SFDVKD. Trimming cost V 8 bases and J 0 bases; bases outside gene matches: 4.

This clonotype showed up many times. This chain connects TRBV6-2 or TRBV6-3 to TRBJ2-3; D gene uncertain. There are 11 residues in the CDR3. V dropped 2 bases and J dropped 8 bases, with 5 bases sitting between them. Germline CDR1 reads MNHEY; CDR2 reads SVGEGT. CDR3 residues: CASSYPGTQYF. CDR3 in DNA: TGTGCCAGCAGTTACCCGGGTACGCAGTATTTT.

This clonotype was counted ten times or more. V gene TRBV20-1 combines with J gene TRBJ2-3; 8 positions agree with TRBD2. Per the germline V gene, CDR1 is DFQATT and CDR2 is SNEGSKA (reference sequence). The V segment lost 4 bases and the J segment 4 bases; nucleotides outside the gene matches: 7. The CDR3 sequence is 14 residues long. The CDR3 sequence is CSANLAGWADTQYF. CDR3 coding DNA: TGCAGTGCTAACTTAGCGGGGTGGGCAGATACGCAGTATTTT.

This clonotype has ten or more counts. This rearrangement joins TRBV6-1 to TRBJ2-2; no firm D call. Germline loops: CDR1 MNHNS, CDR2 SASEGT. The CDR3 has 13 residues. Trimming took 8 bases from V and 4 from J, leaving 11 bases between them. This CDR3 reads CASAKVATGELFF. CDR3 nucleotides: TGTGCCAGCGCCAAGGTCGCCACCGGGGAGCTGTTTTTT.

This clonotype was recorded at least ten times. The chain employs TRBV7-2 and TRBJ2-1, with TRBD1 matching 7 bases. The trim removed 8 bases at V and 8 bases at J, leaving 36 bases unmatched. From germline, CDR1 is SGHTA and CDR2 FQGNSA. This CDR3 is 22 amino acids long. The CDR3 DNA follows: TGTGCCAGCGCTGACTCTCGGCCCTACAGGGGACAAATCTCCTCGGAGGTCGATGAGCAGTTCTTC. It yields the protein CASADSRPYRGQISSEVDEQFF.

This clonotype was seen many times. V gene TRBV20-1 combines with J gene TRBJ1-2; 7 bases align to TRBD1. Per the germline V gene, CDR1 is DFQATT and CDR2 is SNEGSKA (reference sequence). The CDR3 runs 15 residues. The ends lost 6 bases at V and 7 bases at J; junction bases unmatched: 17. The CDR3 loop is CSAYNLGQAERGYTF. Here the CDR3 DNA reads TGCAGTGCCTATAACCTCGGACAGGCCGAACGTGGCTACACCTTC.

This clonotype occurred many times. The chain couples TRBV3-1 to TRBJ2-6, with D uncertain. The CDR3 contains 16 residues. Per the germline V gene, CDR1 is LGHDT and CDR2 is YNNKEL (reference sequence). V lost 0 bases and J 0 bases, leaving 6 bases between the germline ends. CDR3 sequence (DNA): TGTGCCAGCAGCCAAGAAGTAAGCTCTGGGGCCAACGTCCTGACTTTC. Amino acids: CASSQEVSSGANVLTF.

This clonotype was seen repeatedly, ten times or more. CDR3 amino acids: CASSPTSGTNTGELFF. The CDR3 nucleotides read TGTGCCAGCAGCCCCACTAGCGGGACGAACACCGGGGAGCTGTTTTTT. The chain is built from TRBV9 and TRBJ2-2; the match to TRBD2 covers 10 bases. The CDR3 loop spans 16 amino acids. V lost 4 bases, J lost 0 bases, and 3 bases stayed unmatched. Germline V lookup: CDR1 SGDLS, CDR2 YYNGEE.

This clonotype was seen ten or more times. The rearrangement joins TRBV4-1 to TRBJ2-2; the D is unclear. Between the trimmed V and J ends, which lost 0 bases and 1 base, there was a span of 6 bases. The CDR3 consists of 15 residues. From germline, CDR1 is MGHRA and CDR2 YSYEKL. CDR3 amino acids: CASSQDQVNTGELFF. The CDR3 nucleotides read TGCGCCAGCAGCCAAGATCAGGTGAACACCGGGGAGCTGTTTTTT.

There are a few counts of this clonotype. The gene calls are TRBV20-1 and TRBJ1-1, with a possible D match to TRBD1 (6 bases). Trimming shortened V by 1 base and J by 0 bases, and 9 bases separated the two germline ends. The CDR3 has 14 amino acids. Germline assignment: CDR1 DFQATT and CDR2 SNEGSKA (reference sequence). The CDR3 spells CSARAGTLNTEAFF. DNA of the CDR3: TGCAGTGCTAGAGCCGGGACACTGAACACTGAAGCTTTCTTT.

This clonotype was seen repeatedly, ten times or more. The gene calls are TRBV9 and TRBJ2-1; TRBD2 matches 9 bases. Germline values: CDR1 SGDLS, CDR2 YYNGEE. J gave up 3 bases and V 1 base, and 2 bases lay outside the gene matches. The CDR3 contains 15 residues. CDR3 DNA sequence: TGTGCCAGCAGCGTACAACTAGCGGGCTACAATGAGCAGTTCTTC. Its translation is CASSVQLAGYNEQFF.

This clonotype was found many times. The chain has TRBV5-6 and TRBJ2-1, with D perhaps TRBD2 (7 bases). Deletions cut 4 bases from V and 7 bases from J, with 18 bases between. This CDR3 has 15 residues. CDR1 is SGHDT, CDR2 YYEEEE, per germline. CDR3 protein: CASSRRGGSLNEQFF. The CDR3 DNA reads as TGTGCCAGCAGCCGCAGGGGCGGGAGTTTGAATGAGCAGTTCTTC.

By share, this clonotype ranks as medium-sized (0.01 to 0.1%). The chain carries TRBV6-5 and TRBJ1-5; TRBD1 matches at 7 bases. Germline V gene sequence: CDR1 MNHEY, CDR2 SVGAGI. This CDR3 comprises 15 residues. With V trimmed by 6 bases and J by 3 bases, 8 bases remained unmatched. This CDR3 is CASRLIQGNNQPQHF. The CDR3 DNA reads TGTGCCAGCAGGCTTATACAGGGGAACAATCAGCCCCAGCATTTT.

The chain recombines TRBV6-6 with TRBJ2-5; 7 bases agree with TRBD2. V lost 8 bases and J lost 1; bases outside the gene matches: 7. The CDR3 loop spans 14 amino acids. Germline-derived CDR1 and CDR2 are MNHNY and SVGAGI (reference sequence). CDR3 region: CASRRGGGQETQYF. CDR3 DNA sequence: TGTGCCAGCCGTCGCGGGGGTGGCCAAGAGACCCAGTACTTC.

This clonotype was counted many times. The chain joins TRBV6-5 to TRBJ1-5; possibly TRBD1 for D (5 bases). Trimming removed 6 bases at V and 6 bases at J, with 15 bases between. Germline assignment: CDR1 MNHEY and CDR2 SVGAGI. This CDR3 is built from 14 residues. The CDR3 DNA follows: TGTGCCAGCAGCCCGGACAACCGGGGTCAGCCCCAGCATTTT. Its protein is CASSPDNRGQPQHF.

This clonotype occurred many times. The genes are TRBV3-1 and TRBJ2-5; no firm D call. CDR3 length: 13 amino acids. CDR1 is LGHDT, CDR2 YNNKEL, per germline (reference sequence). Trimming took off 2 bases at V and 2 bases at J, with 6 bases between the two ends. CDR3 DNA sequence: TGTGCCAGCAGCCAAAGGCTACAAGAGACCCAGTACTTC. Its translation: CASSQRLQETQYF.

This clonotype occurred many times. The chain has TRBV2 and TRBJ2-7; 10 bases are shared with TRBD1. The CDR3 consists of 15 residues. Unmatched junction bases numbered 11, after V lost 6 bases and J lost 6 bases. From germline, CDR1 is SNHLY and CDR2 FYNNEI. CDR3 DNA sequence: TGTGCCAGCAGCTCACCGGGACAGGGGAGTACCGAGCAGTACTTC. This encodes CASSSPGQGSTEQYF.